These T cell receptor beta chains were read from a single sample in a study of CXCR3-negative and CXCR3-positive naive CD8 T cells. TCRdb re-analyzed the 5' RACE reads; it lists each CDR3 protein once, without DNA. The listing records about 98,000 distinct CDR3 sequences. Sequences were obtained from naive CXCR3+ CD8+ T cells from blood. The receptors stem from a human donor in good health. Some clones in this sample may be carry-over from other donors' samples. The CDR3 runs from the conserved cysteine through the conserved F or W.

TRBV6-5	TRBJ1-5	CASSTQGGVNQPQHF
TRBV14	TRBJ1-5	CASSQGPHNQPQHF
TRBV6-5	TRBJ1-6	CASSSDSFNSPLHF
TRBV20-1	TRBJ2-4	CSARDLEGGNIQYF
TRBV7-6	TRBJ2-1	CASSLFPDSYNEQFF
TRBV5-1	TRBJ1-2	CASSLHYYDPLEDTF
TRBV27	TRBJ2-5	CASSQGPPGTSQETQYF
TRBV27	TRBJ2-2	CASRRVGGASGELFF
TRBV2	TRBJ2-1	CASSPGTGTYNEQFF
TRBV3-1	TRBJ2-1	CDSSQDVRRGYGNEQFF
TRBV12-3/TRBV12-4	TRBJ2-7	CASSSFPGTSGRPYEQYF
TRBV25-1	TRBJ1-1	CASELGTEAFF
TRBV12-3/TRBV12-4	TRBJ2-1	CASSFGGPSSYNEQFF
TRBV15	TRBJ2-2	CATSRVQGRNTGELFF
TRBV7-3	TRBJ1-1	CASSLSPATNTEAFF
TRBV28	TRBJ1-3	CASSFRVGNTIYF
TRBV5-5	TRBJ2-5	CASSLWVTGYQETQYF
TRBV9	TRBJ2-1	CASSGNSGTGDEQFF
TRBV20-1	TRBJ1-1	CSARGSNTEAFF
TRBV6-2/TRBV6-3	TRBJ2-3	CASSYGSSGADTQYF
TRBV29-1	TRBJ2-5	CSVERGAKAQETQYF
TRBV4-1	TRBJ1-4	CASSLSVGQLATNEKLFF
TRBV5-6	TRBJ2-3	CASSLAPGGNTDTQYF
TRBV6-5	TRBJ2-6	CASSRENSGANVLTF
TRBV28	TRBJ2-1	CASSLTDYNEQFF
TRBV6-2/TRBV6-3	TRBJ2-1	CASSPTGSYNEQFF
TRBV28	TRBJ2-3	CASALDRGGDTQYF
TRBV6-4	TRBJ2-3	CASSLGRDTDTQYF
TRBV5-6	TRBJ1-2	CASSLEVRRADGYTF
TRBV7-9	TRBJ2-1	CASSSPLAEQFF